A selection of T cell receptor beta chains follows, all from one sample in a study of OX40 agonist ivuxolimab in advanced cancers. The assay was immunoSEQ multiplex PCR, and TCRdb's table has in-frame clones only and misses some. The sample contains fewer than 70,000 clones, roughly nine tenths of which appear only once. Material: CD4+ or CD8+ T cells sorted from blood, obtained in a trial of the OX40 agonist ivuxolimab. These receptors all stem from an adult with an advanced solid tumor such as melanoma, head and neck, liver or kidney cancer. Each CDR3 is given with its conserved first and last residue. The D gene is left open where the match is weak. Size tells how often a clone was seen (once, few, many) or the class of an expanded clone, and some rows leave it out.

D gene	V gene	CDR3 length	clone size	J gene	CDR3 DNA	CDR3 protein
-	TRBV2	12	-	TRBJ1-2	TGTGCCAGCAGTGAAGGGGGCGGCGGCTACACCTTC	CASSEGGGGYTF
-	TRBV19	16	-	TRBJ1-1	TGTGCCAGTAGTATCGGGTTCGGGTTGGGGTTGGTTGAAGCTTTCTTT	CASSIGFGLGLVEAFF
-	TRBV28	15	-	TRBJ2-7	TGTGCCAGCAGCCGGCGGGCACATAACTCCTACGAGCAGTACTTC	CASSRRAHNSYEQYF
-	TRBV5-4	15	-	TRBJ2-2	TGTGCCAGCAGCTTGGCCGGAGGGTACCGGGGGGAGCTGTTTTTT	CASSLAGGYRGELFF
-	TRBV30	15	-	TRBJ1-1	TGTGCCTGGAGTATGTCGGGGGGACCCAACACTGAAGCTTTCTTT	CAWSMSGGPNTEAFF
TRBD1	TRBV6-1	14	few	TRBJ1-2	TGTGCCAGCACCCTTGGCAGGGGGAACAATGGCTACACCTTC	CASTLGRGNNGYTF
TRBD2	TRBV6-4	14	-	TRBJ2-1	TGTGCCAGCAGTAAGCTAGCGGGAGGCAATGAGCAGTTCTTC	CASSKLAGGNEQFF
-	TRBV18	15	-	TRBJ2-7	TGTGCCAGCTCACCATCCCCAGGGGGGAAGTACGAGCAGTACTTC	CASSPSPGGKYEQYF
-	TRBV15	16	-	TRBJ1-4	TGTGCCACCAGCAGAGATATGGGAGCAGGGGATGAAAAACTGTTTTTT	CATSRDMGAGDEKLFF
-	TRBV5-6	17	-	TRBJ2-7	TGTGCCAGCAGCTTGAGGACACAAGGCCTTAGCTCCTACGAGCAGTACTTC	CASSLRTQGLSSYEQYF
-	TRBV6-6	12	few	TRBJ2-7	TGTGCCAGCAGCTCCGGGGCCTACGAGCAGTACTTC	CASSSGAYEQYF
-	TRBV5-6	14	-	TRBJ2-7	TGTGCCAGCAGCCACCGGGACGCTTCCTACGAGCAGTACTTC	CASSHRDASYEQYF
-	TRBV5-1	14	-	TRBJ2-1	TGCGCCAGCAGCTTGGGTTCAATTAACAATGAGCAGTTCTTC	CASSLGSINNEQFF
-	TRBV19	14	-	TRBJ2-4	TGTGCCAGTACAAGGGGAAACGGCCAAAACATTCAGTACTTC	CASTRGNGQNIQYF
-	TRBV15	14	-	TRBJ1-6	TGTGCCACCAGCAGAGATCCGGATAATTCACCCCTCCACTTT	CATSRDPDNSPLHF
-	TRBV7-9	13	-	TRBJ2-3	TGTGCCAGCAGCTTAGGAACACCCCCAACGCAGTATTTT	CASSLGTPPTQYF
-	TRBV6-5	12	once	TRBJ2-4	TGTGCCAGCAGGGCGGACACAAACATTCAGTACTTC	CASRADTNIQYF
-	TRBV9	17	once	TRBJ2-5	TGTGCCAGCAGCGCCACGGGTATGAGGGGTCTTCAAGAGACCCAGTACTTC	CASSATGMRGLQETQYF
-	TRBV7-3	14	-	TRBJ2-5	TGTGCCAGCAGCTTAACAGGGGCGCCTGAGACCCAGTACTTC	CASSLTGAPETQYF
-	TRBV19	15	-	TRBJ1-5	TGTGCCAGCAGTGACCGGAGGGGGTCAAATCAGCCCCAGCATTTT	CASSDRRGSNQPQHF
-	TRBV27	16	-	TRBJ2-1	TGTGCCAGCAGTTCCACCCTAGCGCGGTACGGCAATGAGCAGTTCTTC	CASSSTLARYGNEQFF
TRBD2	TRBV25-1	13	-	TRBJ2-1	TGTGCCAGCCTCTCAGGTGGGAGGGGTGAGCAGTTCTTC	CASLSGGRGEQFF